A few counts support the clone carrying this T cell receptor beta chain. These data come from a study of blood T cell repertoires in COVID-19. Across the whole study: Samples came from the United States, Italy and Spain, spanning acute and convalescent COVID-19. The analysed material was cDNA or gDNA that came from T cells, B-cell-depleted T cells, or PBMCs.

The CDR3 has 12 amino acids. V lost 3 bases to trimming and J lost 4 bases, with 6 bases between them. Profiled with immunoSEQ multiplex PCR; TCRdb holds only in-frame clones, not every one. The repertoire holds about 200,000 clones, around 85% seen once, with 2% to 2.5% in the top ten. The V and J genes are TRBV12-3 or TRBV12-4 and TRBJ1-2; D remains ambiguous. This TCR was sampled from a woman between 50 and 59 years old with acute or convalescent COVID-19. The sequenced sample consisted of peripheral blood. CDR3 protein: CASSFSVYGYTF. The DNA for the CDR3 is TGTGCCAGCAGTTTTTCGGTCTATGGCTACACCTTC.